These 17 T cell receptor beta chains were all obtained from the same sample, sequenced in a study of shared T cell receptors in the human thymus. Clones were read by immunoSEQ multiplex PCR, and TCRdb kept only the in-frame ones, dropping some. Of roughly 560,000 clones in the sample, roughly 74% were seen once. In addition, the sample was reused for a study of human thymus T cells.

The sample consisted of thymocytes. These TCRs come from a boy under three years old with a congenital heart defect.

The chain joins TRBV4-3 to TRBJ2-7; a possible D gene is TRBD2 (6 bases). CDR1 is LGHNA, CDR2 YSLEER, per germline. V was pared by 6 bases and J by 0 bases, with 15 bases between. The CDR3 runs 15 residues. CDR3 sequence: CASSPRSGSSYEQYF. CDR3 nucleotides: TGCGCCAGCAGTCCGAGGTCCGGGAGCTCCTACGAGCAGTACTTC.

This clone was seen only a few times. This chain uses TRBV7-2 with TRBJ2-1, with D tentatively TRBD1 (6 bases). The CDR3 contains 14 residues. Germline V CDR1 and CDR2: SGHTA, FQGNSA. V was clipped by 2 bases and J by 10 bases, with 15 bases between them. The CDR3 sequence: CASSLPLTGVEQFF. CDR3 DNA: TGTGCCAGCAGCTTACCATTGACAGGTGTCGAGCAGTTCTTC.

The J gene is TRBJ2-3, the V gene TRBV7-9, with a possible D match to TRBD2 (5 bases). The CDR3 totals 15 residues. V lost 3 bases, J lost 2 bases, and 12 bases lay in between. Germline CDR1 and CDR2: SEHNR and FQNEAQ (reference sequence). CDR3 amino acids: CASSLGRTDTDTQYF. For the CDR3, the DNA is TGTGCCAGCAGCTTGGGTCGGACTGACACAGATACGCAGTATTTT.

The CDR3 nucleotides read TGTGCAAGCCTTAACCCACTAAGCGCTGAGCAGTTCTTC. Its protein product is CASLNPLSAEQFF. The V and J genes are TRBV12-2 and TRBJ2-1; the table gives TRBD2 as D, unverified against the DNA. TRBV12-2 is a known pseudogene. The length of the CDR3 is 13 residues.

This clone was observed a few times. The rearrangement links TRBV29-1 to TRBJ2-2; D is perhaps TRBD2 (5 bases). V lost 7 bases, J lost 6 bases, and 12 bases lay in between. The length of the CDR3 is 12 residues. Germline CDR1 SQVTM, CDR2 ANQGSEA. CDR3 nucleotides: TGCAGCGCCGAGGAGGTTGCCGGGGAGCTGTTTTTT. It translates to CSAEEVAGELFF.

The J gene is TRBJ2-3, the V gene TRBV12-5, with D hard to call. This CDR3 is 14 amino acids long. With 10 bases removed from V and 0 bases from J, the gap between germline ends came to 14 bases. The germline CDR1 and CDR2 sequences are LGHNT and FRNRAP. The CDR3 spells CATLARESTDTQYF. Written as DNA, the CDR3 is TGTGCTACCCTGGCTAGAGAGAGCACAGATACGCAGTATTTT.

This clone has just a few counts. The chain couples TRBV28 to TRBJ1-3; D may be TRBD1 (6 bases). Trimming left V 3 bases short and J 4 bases short, with 13 bases between. Germline-derived CDR1 and CDR2 are MDHEN and SYDVKM. The CDR3 is 15 residues long. The CDR3 sequence: CASSFRGFGGNTIYF. Written as DNA, the CDR3 is TGTGCCAGCAGTTTTAGGGGGTTCGGCGGAAACACCATATATTTT.

The V and J genes are TRBV5-6 and TRBJ2-7; D perhaps matches TRBD1 (5 bases). V lost 5 bases and J lost 3, with 18 bases in between. CDR3 size: 15 residues. Germline CDR1 and CDR2: SGHDT and YYEEEE. The chain's CDR3 is CASRLWTSNLYEQYF. The CDR3 DNA is TGTGCCAGCAGGTTGTGGACAAGCAACCTCTACGAGCAGTACTTC.

This clone has just one count. The gene calls are TRBV25-1 and TRBJ1-2, with D uncertain. The V end lost 3 bases, the J end lost 3 bases, and 14 bases lay between the germline ends. The CDR3 has 15 residues. Germline V CDR1 and CDR2: MGHDK, SYGVNS. The DNA for the CDR3 is TGTGCCAGCAGTGAGGCAGGCATACAGCACTATGGCTACACCTTC. Its protein product is CASSEAGIQHYGYTF.

The chain couples TRBV28 to TRBJ2-7; D is perhaps TRBD1 (5 bases). The V end lost 3 bases, the J end lost 5 bases, and 20 bases lay between the germline ends. CDR3 length equals 16 residues. Germline V gives CDR1 MDHEN, CDR2 SYDVKM. The CDR3 spells CASSFTQWPEGDEQYF. CDR3 bases: TGTGCCAGCAGTTTTACCCAGTGGCCCGAAGGGGACGAGCAGTACTTC.

The rearrangement links TRBV28 to TRBJ1-5, with TRBD1 as a possible D gene (5 bases). Deletions cut 5 bases from V and 1 base from J, with 15 bases between. CDR1 is MDHEN, CDR2 SYDVKM, per germline. The length of the CDR3 is 16 residues. CDR3 in DNA: TGTGCCAGCAGTCGATTCAGGGAGGGGAGCAATCAGCCCCAGCATTTT. It codes for CASSRFREGSNQPQHF.

As to this clone: One junction end does not reproduce the germline sequence, and a read error may be involved. V and J are TRBV7-7 and TRBJ2-1; D unresolved. CDR3 length: 12 residues. Germline-derived CDR1 and CDR2 are SSHAT and FNYEAQ (reference sequence). This chain's CDR3 is CASSLPLEEQFF. The CDR3 DNA reads as TGTGCTAGCAGCTTGCCGCTAGAGGAGCAGTTCTTC.

This clone was observed a handful of times. The V and J genes are TRBV5-1 and TRBJ2-1; TRBD2 aligns across 14 bases. CDR3 length: 18 amino acids. The V and J ends lost 2 bases and 10 bases, in that order; junction bases with no gene match: 14. Germline CDR1 is SGHRS and CDR2 is YFSETQ. CDR3 coding DNA: TGCGCCAGCAGCTTTAGAATCTCCGGGACTAGCGGGGGTGGCGAGCAGTTCTTC. This translates into CASSFRISGTSGGGEQFF. The variable domain in full, completed from reference TRBV5-1 and TRBJ2-1, reads KAGVTQTPRYLIKTRGQQVTLSCSPISGHRSVSWYQQTPGQGLQFLFEYFSETQRNKGNFPGRFSGRQFSNSRSEMNVSTLELGDSALYLCASSFRISGTSGGGEQFFGPGTRLTVL.

The rearrangement joins TRBV6-1 to TRBJ1-2; TRBD1 agrees at 9 bases. V was pared by 4 bases and J by 8 bases, with 5 bases of the junction left unmatched. CDR1 and CDR2 from the germline V gene are MNHNS and SASEGT. The CDR3 consists of 13 residues. The CDR3 bases are TGTGCCAGCAGTGGGACAGGGGCAAAGGGCTACACCTTC. It codes for CASSGTGAKGYTF.

This clone has more than one count but fewer than ten. V usage is TRBV29-1 and J usage is TRBJ2-1; 8 bases fit TRBD2. J lost 7 bases, V lost 7 bases, and 15 bases had no gene match. The germline CDR1 and CDR2 sequences are SQVTM and ANQGSEA. The CDR3 covers 15 residues. Written as DNA, the CDR3 is TGCAGCGCCATCCGGAGAGCGGGAGTTACGAATGAGCAGTTCTTC. Translation: CSAIRRAGVTNEQFF.

This clone was observed a handful of times. The chain combines TRBV28 with TRBJ2-1; no clear D gene. The V end was cut by 8 bases, the J end by 10 bases, with 18 bases between. CDR1 is MDHEN and CDR2 is SYDVKM in the germline V gene. CDR3 length: 13 residues. CDR3 sequence (DNA): TGTGCCAGCTCCCCCCCGGTATGCCCCGAGCAGTTCTTC. Its protein is CASSPPVCPEQFF.

The J gene is TRBJ2-2, the V gene TRBV28; D is unresolved. Germline CDR1 is MDHEN and CDR2 is SYDVKM. The CDR3 is 13 residues long. Between the trimmed V and J ends, which lost 1 base and 8 bases, there was a span of 8 bases. CDR3 nucleotides: TGTGCCAGCAGTTTATACTTCTCAGGGGAGCTGTTTTTT. Amino acids: CASSLYFSGELFF.